What follows are 20 T cell receptor beta chains derived from one specimen sequenced in a study of T-cell reconstitution after alpha-beta-depleted transplantation in children. Molecular barcoding with unique molecular identifiers was used for the TCRbeta library. TCRdb re-called the PCR reads through MiXCR, storing one row per CDR3 protein. The sample records around 130,000 distinct CDR3 sequences, 8% to 10% being singletons. The source material was PBMCs, mostly from graft donor cells, sampled 180 days after TCRalphabeta/CD19-depleted stem cell transplant. The receptors originated from a girl under two years old who had a stem cell transplant for combined immunodeficiency, so the T cells may come from the graft donor.

The sample holds a few counts of this clonotype. The rearrangement links TRBV6-2 or TRBV6-3 to TRBJ1-2; possibly TRBD1 for D (6 bases). Per germline, CDR1 MNHEY and CDR2 SVGEGT. The CDR3 length is 11 residues. Trimming took off 8 bases at V and 6 bases at J, with 10 bases between the two ends. CDR3 loop: CASSRGDGYTF. CDR3 bases: TGTGCCAGCTCTAGGGGGGATGGCTACACCTTC.

In this sample, this clonotype turned up a few times. This rearrangement joins TRBV12-3 or TRBV12-4 to TRBJ2-1, with 7 bases fitting TRBD1. Trimming at V came to 5 bases and at J to 1 base, leaving 5 bases not matched to a gene. The CDR3 contains 15 residues. CDR3 DNA sequence: TGTGCCAGCAGTACCCGACAGGGTTCCTACAATGAGCAGTTCTTC. Protein: CASSTRQGSYNEQFF.

The rearrangement joins TRBV13 to TRBJ2-1, with TRBD1 as a possible D gene (6 bases). CDR3 length: 13 residues. Between the trimmed V and J ends, which lost 5 bases and 5 bases, there was a span of 10 bases. Germline assignment: CDR1 PRHDT and CDR2 FYEKMQ (reference sequence). This chain's CDR3 is CASSSDRHNEQFF. CDR3 nucleotide sequence: TGTGCCAGCAGCAGTGACAGGCACAATGAGCAGTTCTTC.

The genes are TRBV7-7 and TRBJ2-2, with TRBD1 identical over 8 bases. This CDR3 is built from 15 residues. Germline lookup yields CDR1 SSHAT and CDR2 FNYEAQ (reference sequence). The V segment lost 5 bases and the J segment 7 bases; nucleotides outside the gene matches: 9. CDR3 sequence (DNA): TGTGCCAGCAGCCCATTGCAGGGGGCCGTCGGGGAGCTGTTTTTT. Translation: CASSPLQGAVGELFF.

This clonotype was recorded many times. The chain links TRBV10-3 to TRBJ1-2; a weak D match, TRBD1 (6 bases). Trimming removed 7 bases from V and 4 bases from J, with 13 bases in between. The CDR3 has 13 residues. Germline CDR1 reads ENHRY; CDR2 reads SYGVKD. CDR3 nucleotides: TGTGCCATCAATTCGGACAGAGCCTATGGCTACACCTTC. As protein: CAINSDRAYGYTF.

The V call is TRBV20-1, the J call TRBJ1-5; the D gene is possibly TRBD1 (5 bases). The CDR3 extends over 15 amino acids. V shed 4 bases and J shed 3 bases, with 16 bases lying between them. The germline V gene has CDR1 DFQATT and CDR2 SNEGSKA (reference sequence). CDR3 in amino acids: CSANLQSGYNQPQHF. The CDR3 DNA is TGCAGTGCTAACCTGCAATCAGGGTACAATCAGCCCCAGCATTTT.

The sample holds a few counts of this clonotype. V is TRBV20-1 and J is TRBJ2-7; a weak D match, TRBD2 (5 bases). From germline, CDR1 is DFQATT and CDR2 SNEGSKA (reference sequence). The ends were cut back, 1 base at V and 4 bases at J, with 14 bases in the middle. The CDR3 is made up of 14 amino acids. The CDR3 spells CSARGGGVGYEQYF. DNA of the CDR3: TGCAGTGCTAGAGGTGGAGGAGTAGGATACGAGCAGTACTTC.

Many counts were recorded for this clonotype. The chain combines TRBV24-1 with TRBJ1-2, with unresolved D. CDR1 and CDR2 (germline): KGHDR, SFDVKD. Trimming stripped 2 bases from V and 4 bases from J, with 7 bases between. The CDR3 sequence is 13 residues long. CDR3 loop: CATSDSDRYGYTF. CDR3 nucleotide sequence: TGTGCCACCAGTGATTCCGACCGCTATGGCTACACCTTC.

This clonotype was detected only a few times. The chain has TRBV5-5 and TRBJ2-4; D may be TRBD2 (7 bases). Looked up from germline, CDR1 is SGHKS and CDR2 is YYEKEE (reference sequence). V gave up 1 base and J gave up 0 bases, with 11 bases separating them. CDR3 length: 16 amino acids. The CDR3 DNA reads TGTGCCAGCAGCTTGCTCGGGGGGCTAGCCAAAAACATTCAGTACTTC. Protein sequence: CASSLLGGLAKNIQYF.

This chain joins TRBV20-1 and TRBJ2-7; TRBD2 matches at 15 bases. J lost 6 bases, V lost 5 bases, and 8 bases had no gene match. CDR3 length: 15 residues. Germline V gene sequence: CDR1 DFQATT, CDR2 SNEGSKA (reference sequence). The CDR3 reads CSAGLAGGPVGEQYF. As DNA, the CDR3 is TGCAGTGCTGGACTAGCGGGAGGGCCGGTAGGCGAGCAGTACTTC.

The J gene is TRBJ2-7, the V gene TRBV7-9, with D unresolved. Trimming left V 2 bases short and J 4 bases short, with 12 bases between. The CDR3 contains 14 residues. Germline lookup yields CDR1 SEHNR and CDR2 FQNEAQ (reference sequence). The CDR3 coding sequence is TGTGCCAGCAGCTTAAGTAACAGTTCATACGAGCAGTACTTC. This codes for CASSLSNSSYEQYF.

The chain couples TRBV7-9 to TRBJ2-3; weak D call: TRBD1 (5 bases). Trimming removed 2 bases from V and 3 bases from J, with 12 bases in between. CDR1 is SEHNR and CDR2 is FQNEAQ in the germline V gene (reference sequence). The CDR3 loop spans 15 amino acids. CDR3 region: CASSLSGPRTDTQYF. DNA for the CDR3: TGTGCCAGCAGCTTATCAGGGCCCCGGACAGATACGCAGTATTTT.

This clonotype was seen a handful of times. The genes are TRBV12-3 or TRBV12-4 and TRBJ1-1; 7 bases agree with TRBD1. The V segment lost 3 bases and the J segment 1 base; nucleotides outside the gene matches: 2. This CDR3 region has 14 residues. Here the CDR3 DNA reads TGTGCCAGCAGTTTTTGGACAGGGAACACTGAAGCTTTCTTT. Translation gives CASSFWTGNTEAFF.

The V gene is TRBV30, the J gene TRBJ2-5; D gene uncertain. Trimming removed 2 bases from V and 5 bases from J, with 9 bases in between. CDR1 is GTSNPN, CDR2 SVGIG, per germline (reference sequence). The CDR3 extends over 12 amino acids. The CDR3 sequence: CAWSSVRETQYF. Here the CDR3 DNA reads TGTGCCTGGAGTTCTGTCAGGGAGACCCAGTACTTC.

V gene TRBV6-1 combines with J gene TRBJ2-1; D may be TRBD1 or TRBD2 (5 bases each). V lost 6 bases and J lost 6, with 21 bases in between. Germline V lookup: CDR1 MNHNS, CDR2 SASEGT. This CDR3 spans 16 amino acids. CDR3 DNA sequence: TGTGCCAGCAGCCAAGGGGAGCCGTCGTGGGGCAATGAGCAGTTCTTC. Its translation is CASSQGEPSWGNEQFF.

A few counts support this clonotype. Here the CDR3 reads CASSLTGLFRDTQYF. The DNA of the CDR3 is TGTGCCAGCAGCTTAACGGGGCTGTTCAGGGATACGCAGTATTTT. J is TRBJ2-3 and V is TRBV7-3; tentatively, D is TRBD1 (5 bases). The CDR3 has 15 amino acids. Germline lookup yields CDR1 SGHTA and CDR2 FQGTGA. The V end was cut by 0 bases, the J end by 6 bases, with 13 bases between.

This clonotype was detected a few times. This chain connects TRBV15 to TRBJ2-1; tentatively, D is TRBD2 (5 bases). V was clipped by 4 bases and J by 3 bases, with 10 bases between them. The CDR3 is 14 residues long. CDR1 is LNHNV, CDR2 YYDKDF, per germline (reference sequence). CDR3 protein: CATSIGSYYNEQFF. CDR3 nucleotide sequence: TGTGCCACCAGCATAGGGAGTTACTACAATGAGCAGTTCTTC. The entire variable domain, with the rest obtained from reference TRBV15 and TRBJ2-1, is as follows: DAMVIQNPRYQVTQFGKPVTLSCSQTLNHNVMYWYQQKSSQAPKLLFHYYDKDFNNEADTPDNFQSRRPNTSFCFLDIRSPGLGDTAMYLCATSIGSYYNEQFFGPGTRLTVL.

This clonotype was detected a few times. The chain couples TRBV6-5 to TRBJ1-4, with D perhaps matching TRBD1 (6 bases). V was clipped by 4 bases and J by 3 bases, with 9 bases between them. CDR1 is MNHEY, CDR2 SVGAGI, per germline. The CDR3 is made up of 14 amino acids. CDR3 in amino acids: CASSSRGPNEKLFF. The DNA of the CDR3 is TGTGCCAGCAGTTCCCGGGGGCCTAATGAAAAACTGTTTTTT.

This chain joins TRBV30 and TRBJ2-3, with TRBD2 matching 9 bases. CDR1 is GTSNPN and CDR2 is SVGIG in the germline V gene (reference sequence). CDR3 length equals 15 residues. V was pared by 6 bases and J by 1 base, with 8 bases of the junction left unmatched. This chain's CDR3 is CACPGVAGGTDTQYF. The CDR3 coding sequence is TGTGCCTGCCCGGGGGTAGCGGGAGGCACAGATACGCAGTATTTT. Full variable domain (missing parts from reference TRBV30 and TRBJ2-3): SQTIHQWPATLVQPVGSPLSLECTVEGTSNPNLYWYRQAAGRGLQLLFYSVGIGQISSEVPQNLSASRPQDRQFILSSKKLLLSDSGFYLCACPGVAGGTDTQYFGPGTRLTVL.

This clonotype was counted between two and nine times. The chain has TRBV6-5 and TRBJ2-7; TRBD1 matches at 8 bases. Germline V gives CDR1 MNHEY, CDR2 SVGAGI. This CDR3 comprises 13 residues. The trim removed 4 bases at V and 4 bases at J, leaving 3 bases unmatched. In DNA, the CDR3 is TGTGCCAGCAGTTCGGGACAGGAGTACGAGCAGTACTTC. Encoded protein: CASSSGQEYEQYF.